The source of this T cell receptor (beta chain) is a study of blood T cell repertoires in COVID-19. Overall study context: T cells, B-cell-depleted T cells, or PBMCs supplied cDNA or gDNA.

In its sample, this clone was seen a few times. V lost 10 bases and J 8 bases, leaving 17 bases between the germline ends. The germline V gene encodes CDR1 LNHDA and CDR2 SQIVND (reference sequence). The CDR3 has 12 amino acids. Study processing details: It was from reference gene primer amplification that nucleated cell counts were estimated. The assay was immunoSEQ multiplex PCR, and TCRdb's table has in-frame clones only and misses some. That table supplies the V and J calls and clone size; D and trimming were determined from the DNA. Of 55,000 to 90,000 clones listed, about four fifths were seen once; the top ten hold 0.83%.

The chain joins TRBV19 to TRBJ1-1; weak D call: TRBD1 (5 bases). This TCR was recovered from a woman aged 70-85 years with acute or convalescent COVID-19. What was sequenced was peripheral blood. The CDR3 DNA reads TGTGCCATCAGTAGGGACTACGGAGAAGCTTTCTTT. Amino acid sequence: CAISRDYGEAFF.